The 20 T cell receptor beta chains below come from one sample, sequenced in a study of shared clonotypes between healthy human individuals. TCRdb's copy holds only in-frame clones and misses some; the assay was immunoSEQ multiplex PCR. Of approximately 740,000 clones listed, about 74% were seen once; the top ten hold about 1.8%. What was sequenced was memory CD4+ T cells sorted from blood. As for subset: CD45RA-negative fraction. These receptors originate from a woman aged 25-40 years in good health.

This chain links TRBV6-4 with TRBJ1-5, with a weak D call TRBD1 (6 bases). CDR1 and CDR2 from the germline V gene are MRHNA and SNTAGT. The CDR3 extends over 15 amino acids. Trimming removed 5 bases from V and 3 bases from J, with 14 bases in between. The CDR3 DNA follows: TGTGCCAGCAGTCCAATGGACAGCTCCAATCAGCCCCAGCATTTT. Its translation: CASSPMDSSNQPQHF.

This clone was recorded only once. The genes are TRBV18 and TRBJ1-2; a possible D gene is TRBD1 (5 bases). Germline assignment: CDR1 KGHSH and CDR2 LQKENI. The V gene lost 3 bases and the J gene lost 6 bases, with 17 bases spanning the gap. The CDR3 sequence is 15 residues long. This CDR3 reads CASSPPTGRGDGYTF. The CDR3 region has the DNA TGTGCCAGCTCACCCCCAACAGGACGGGGGGATGGCTACACCTTC.

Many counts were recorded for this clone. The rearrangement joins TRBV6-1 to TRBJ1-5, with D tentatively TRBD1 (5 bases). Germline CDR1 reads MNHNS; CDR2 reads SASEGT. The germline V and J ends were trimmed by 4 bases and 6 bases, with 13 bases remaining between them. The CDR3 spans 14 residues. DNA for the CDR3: TGTGCCAGCAGTGTACTGGGGCAGGGTCAGCCCCAGCATTTT. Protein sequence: CASSVLGQGQPQHF.

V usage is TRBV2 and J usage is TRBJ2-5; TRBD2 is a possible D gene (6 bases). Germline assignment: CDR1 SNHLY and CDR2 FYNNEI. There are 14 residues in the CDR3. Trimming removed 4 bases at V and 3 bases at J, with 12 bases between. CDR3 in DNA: TGTGCCAGCAGTGCAACGGGAGTTGAAGAGACCCAGTACTTC. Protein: CASSATGVEETQYF.

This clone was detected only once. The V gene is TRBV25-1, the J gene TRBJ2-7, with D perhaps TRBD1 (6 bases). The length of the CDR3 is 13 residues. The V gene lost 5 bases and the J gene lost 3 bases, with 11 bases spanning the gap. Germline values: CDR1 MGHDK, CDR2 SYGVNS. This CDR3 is CASSRTALYEQYF. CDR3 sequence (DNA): TGTGCCAGCAGTCGGACAGCCCTCTACGAGCAGTACTTC.

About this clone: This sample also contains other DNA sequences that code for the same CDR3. CDR3 loop: CASSPGTVTDTQYF. In DNA, the CDR3 is TGTGCCAGCAGCCCCGGGACAGTCACAGATACGCAGTATTTT. This chain joins TRBV5-4 and TRBJ2-3; 7 bases align to TRBD1. This CDR3 comprises 14 residues. Germline V lookup: CDR1 SGHNT, CDR2 YYREEE (reference sequence). After removal of 4 bases from V and 2 bases from J, the junction contained 4 bases not matched to a gene. Looking up the rest from reference TRBV5-4 and TRBJ2-3 gives the full variable domain: ETGVTQSPTHLIKTRGQQVTLRCSSQSGHNTVSWYQQALGQGPQFIFQYYREEENGRGNFPPRFSGLQFPNYSSELNVNALELDDSALYLCASSPGTVTDTQYFGPGTRLTVL.

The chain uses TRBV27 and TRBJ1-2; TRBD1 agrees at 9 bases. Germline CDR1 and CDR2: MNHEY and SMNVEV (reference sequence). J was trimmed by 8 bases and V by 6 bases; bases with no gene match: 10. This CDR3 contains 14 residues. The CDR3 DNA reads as TGTGCCAGCAGATACACAGGGGGCGCGGGAGGCTACACCTTC. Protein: CASRYTGGAGGYTF.

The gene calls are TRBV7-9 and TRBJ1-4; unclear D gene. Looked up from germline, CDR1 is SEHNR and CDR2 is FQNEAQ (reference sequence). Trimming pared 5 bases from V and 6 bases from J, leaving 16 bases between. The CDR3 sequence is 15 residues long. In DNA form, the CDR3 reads TGTGCCAGCAGCAGCTTAGCCATGATCGATGAAAAACTGTTTTTT. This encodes CASSSLAMIDEKLFF.

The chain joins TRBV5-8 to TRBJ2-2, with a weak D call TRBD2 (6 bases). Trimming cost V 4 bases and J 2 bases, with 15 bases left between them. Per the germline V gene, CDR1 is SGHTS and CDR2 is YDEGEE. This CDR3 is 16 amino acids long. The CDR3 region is CASSQIRDSNTGELFF. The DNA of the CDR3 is TGTGCCAGCAGCCAAATTCGGGACTCCAACACCGGGGAGCTGTTTTTT.

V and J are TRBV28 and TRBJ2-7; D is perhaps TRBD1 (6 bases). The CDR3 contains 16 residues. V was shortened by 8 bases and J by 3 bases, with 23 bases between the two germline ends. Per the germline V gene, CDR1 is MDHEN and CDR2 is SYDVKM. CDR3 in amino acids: CASLPAFMDRDYEQYF. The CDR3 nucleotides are TGTGCCAGCCTACCCGCCTTTATGGACAGAGACTACGAGCAGTACTTC.

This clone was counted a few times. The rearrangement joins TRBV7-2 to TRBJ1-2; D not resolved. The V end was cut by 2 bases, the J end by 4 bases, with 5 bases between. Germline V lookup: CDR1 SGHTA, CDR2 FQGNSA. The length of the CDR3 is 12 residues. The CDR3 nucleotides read TGTGCCAGCAGCTTAACGGGCTATGGCTACACCTTC. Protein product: CASSLTGYGYTF.

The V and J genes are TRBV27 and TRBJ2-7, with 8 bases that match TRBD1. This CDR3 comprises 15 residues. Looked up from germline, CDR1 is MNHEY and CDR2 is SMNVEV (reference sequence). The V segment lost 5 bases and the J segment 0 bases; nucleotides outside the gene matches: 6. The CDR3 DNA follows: TGTGCCAGCAGTACCAGGGGGCGGTCCTCCTACGAGCAGTACTTC. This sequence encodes CASSTRGRSSYEQYF.

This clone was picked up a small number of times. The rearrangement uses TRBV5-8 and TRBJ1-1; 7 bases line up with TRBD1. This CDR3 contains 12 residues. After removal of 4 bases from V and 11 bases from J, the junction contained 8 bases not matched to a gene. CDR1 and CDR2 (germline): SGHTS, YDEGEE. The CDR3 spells CASSLTGVTAFF. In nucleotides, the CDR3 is TGTGCCAGCAGCCTAACAGGGGTAACGGCTTTCTTT. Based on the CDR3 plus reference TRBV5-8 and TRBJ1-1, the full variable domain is EAGVTQSPTHLIKTRGQQATLRCSPISGHTSVYWYQQALGLGLQFLLWYDEGEERNRGNFPPRFSGRQFPNYSSELNVNALELEDSALYLCASSLTGVTAFFGQGTRLTVV.

The DNA of the CDR3 is TGTGCCAGCAGCCCCTCGGGGTTGAACGAGCAGTACTTC. It is translated as CASSPSGLNEQYF. The chain employs TRBV5-4 and TRBJ2-7, with D perhaps TRBD2 (5 bases). CDR3 length: 13 residues. The germline gives CDR1 SGHNT, CDR2 YYREEE (reference sequence). The germline V and J ends were trimmed by 4 bases and 5 bases, with 13 bases remaining between them. The full variable domain, rest sourced from reference TRBV5-4 and TRBJ2-7, is ETGVTQSPTHLIKTRGQQVTLRCSSQSGHNTVSWYQQALGQGPQFIFQYYREEENGRGNFPPRFSGLQFPNYSSELNVNALELDDSALYLCASSPSGLNEQYFGPGTRLTVT.

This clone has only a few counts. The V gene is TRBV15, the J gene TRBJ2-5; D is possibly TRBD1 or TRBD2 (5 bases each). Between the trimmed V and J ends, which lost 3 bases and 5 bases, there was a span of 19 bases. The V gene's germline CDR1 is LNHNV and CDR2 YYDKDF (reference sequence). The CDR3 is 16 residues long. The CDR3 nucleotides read TGTGCCACCAGCAGGTCTGGGGGTGGGTATTTCGAGACCCAGTACTTC. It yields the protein CATSRSGGGYFETQYF.

DNA for the CDR3: TGTGCCAGCAGTTTATCTGGACAGGGTCGGGGTACGCAGTATTTT. Its translation: CASSLSGQGRGTQYF. The J gene is TRBJ2-3, the V gene TRBV28, with 8 bases fitting TRBD1. Germline V gene sequence: CDR1 MDHEN, CDR2 SYDVKM. The CDR3 is made up of 15 amino acids. J gave up 8 bases and V 1 base, and 8 bases lay outside the gene matches.

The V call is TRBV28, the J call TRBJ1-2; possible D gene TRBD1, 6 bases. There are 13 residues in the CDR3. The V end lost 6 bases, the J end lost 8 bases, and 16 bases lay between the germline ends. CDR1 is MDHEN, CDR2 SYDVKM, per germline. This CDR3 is CASRAGTRWGYTF. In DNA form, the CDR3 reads TGTGCCAGCAGGGCCGGGACACGGTGGGGCTACACCTTC.

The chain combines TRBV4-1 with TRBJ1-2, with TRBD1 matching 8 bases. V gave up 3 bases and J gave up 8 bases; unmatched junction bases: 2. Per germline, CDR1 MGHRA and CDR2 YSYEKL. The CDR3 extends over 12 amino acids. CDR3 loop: CASSQNRGGYTF. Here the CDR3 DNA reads TGCGCCAGCAGCCAGAACAGGGGGGGCTACACCTTC.

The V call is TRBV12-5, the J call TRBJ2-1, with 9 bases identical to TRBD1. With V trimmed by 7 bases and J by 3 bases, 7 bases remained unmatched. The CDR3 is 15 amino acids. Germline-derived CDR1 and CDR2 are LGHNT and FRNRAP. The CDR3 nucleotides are TGTGCTAGTGCCCCCGGACAGGGGTACTACAATGAGCAGTTCTTC. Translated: CASAPGQGYYNEQFF. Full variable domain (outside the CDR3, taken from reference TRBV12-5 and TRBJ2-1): DARVTQTPRHKVTEMGQEVTMRCQPILGHNTVFWYRQTMMQGLELLAYFRNRAPLDDSGMPKDRFSAEMPDATLATLKIQPSEPRDSAVYFCASAPGQGYYNEQFFGPGTRLTVL.

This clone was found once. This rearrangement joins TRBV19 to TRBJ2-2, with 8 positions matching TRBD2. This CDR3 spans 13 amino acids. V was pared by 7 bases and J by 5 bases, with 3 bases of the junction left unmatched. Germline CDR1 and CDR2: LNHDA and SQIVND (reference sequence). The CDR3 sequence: CASIIAGTGELFF. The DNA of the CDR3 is TGTGCCAGTATCATAGCGGGAACCGGGGAGCTGTTTTTT. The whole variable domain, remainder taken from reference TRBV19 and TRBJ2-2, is DGGITQSPKYLFRKEGQNVTLSCEQNLNHDAMYWYRQDPGQGLRLIYYSQIVNDFQKGDIAEGYSVSREKKESFPLTVTSAQKNPTAFYLCASIIAGTGELFFGEGSRLTVL.